This T cell receptor beta chain emerged from a study of blood T cell repertoires in COVID-19. Study details: There were acute and convalescent COVID-19 samples, and they came from the United States, Italy and Spain.

This CDR3 comprises 15 residues. Germline lookup yields CDR1 SGHTA and CDR2 FQGTGA. V trimming: 5 bases; J trimming: 6 bases; junction bases outside the gene matches: 9. Repertoires were generated with immunoSEQ multiplex PCR, while TCRdb's copy carries only in-frame clones and drops some. This sample yields approximately 70,000 clones, of which 75% to 95% are seen a single time; around 13% belongs to the top ten. This clonotype was obtained from a human donor with active COVID-19. The donor label of this sample is uncertain. Sequencing was done on a sample of peripheral blood. The chain is built from TRBV7-3 and TRBJ2-1; 8 positions agree with TRBD1. The CDR3 DNA reads TGTGCCAGCAGCCCAACCGGGACAGGAGCCAATGAGCAGTTCTTC. Protein: CASSPTGTGANEQFF.